The TCR beta chain under discussion was sequenced for a study of blood T cell repertoires in COVID-19. The germline gives CDR1 SGDLS, CDR2 YYNGEE. The CDR3 length is 16 residues. Trimming left V 0 bases short and J 3 bases short, with 16 bases between. The table came from immunoSEQ multiplex PCR; TCRdb's copy has only in-frame clones and leaves some out. This table holds a few hundred thousand clones, about 86% found once. The rearrangement links TRBV9 to TRBJ2-7, with TRBD2 as a possible D gene (7 bases). The clonotype originates from a man aged 50-60 years who had recovered from COVID-19. Sequencing was performed on PBMCs or T cells enriched from blood (not recorded which). The CDR3 DNA reads as TGTGCCAGCAGCGTAGCGGGGGGCTGGGGTGACTACGAGCAGTACTTC. Its protein product is CASSVAGGWGDYEQYF.